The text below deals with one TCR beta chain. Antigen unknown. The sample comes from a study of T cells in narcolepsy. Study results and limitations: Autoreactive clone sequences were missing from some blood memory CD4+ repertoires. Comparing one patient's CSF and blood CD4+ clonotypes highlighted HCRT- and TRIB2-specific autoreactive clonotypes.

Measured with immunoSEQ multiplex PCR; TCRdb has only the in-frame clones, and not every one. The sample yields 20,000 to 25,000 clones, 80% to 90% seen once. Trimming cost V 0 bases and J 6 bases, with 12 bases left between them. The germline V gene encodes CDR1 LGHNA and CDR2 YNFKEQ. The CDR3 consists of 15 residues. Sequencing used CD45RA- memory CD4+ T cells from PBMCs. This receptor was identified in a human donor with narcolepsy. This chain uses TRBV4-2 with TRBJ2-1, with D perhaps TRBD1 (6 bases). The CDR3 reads CASSQDRGRGNEQFF. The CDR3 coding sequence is TGTGCCAGCAGCCAAGACAGGGGACGGGGCAATGAGCAGTTCTTC.